The 32 T cell receptor beta chains presented below share a single source sample, sequenced in a study of cytomegalovirus exposure and HLA in healthy donors. A multiplex PCR was run with 60 Vbeta primers and 13 Jbeta primers. TCRdb's copy holds only in-frame clones and misses some; the assay was immunoSEQ multiplex PCR. The sample has roughly 59,000 clones, 68% seen once. Sequencing was carried out using PBMCs. All receptors come from a man between 40 and 49 years old in good health and CMV-seropositive.

This rearrangement joins TRBV7-9 to TRBJ1-2, with D maybe TRBD1 (5 bases). CDR1 and CDR2 from the germline V gene are SEHNR and FQNEAQ (reference sequence). The CDR3 length is 14 residues. V was clipped by 1 base and J by 6 bases, with 12 bases between them. The CDR3 bases are TGTGCCAGCAGCTTAGGGACGGGGGGTAATGGCTACACCTTC. Translated: CASSLGTGGNGYTF.

This clone was seen only a few times. The chain has TRBV7-9 and TRBJ2-1; TRBD2 aligns across 8 bases. In germline, CDR1 is SEHNR, CDR2 FQNEAQ (reference sequence). The CDR3 sequence is 14 residues long. Trimming took 10 bases from V and 4 from J; bases not matched to a gene: 9. The CDR3 coding sequence is TGTGCCACGGGAAAGCGGGAGTCGTACAATGAGCAGTTCTTC. It specifies CATGKRESYNEQFF.

This clone has just one count. The chain couples TRBV7-9 to TRBJ2-3; 8 nucleotides align to TRBD1. Germline values: CDR1 SEHNR, CDR2 FQNEAQ (reference sequence). J was trimmed by 2 bases and V by 8 bases; bases with no gene match: 6. The length of the CDR3 is 14 residues. The DNA of the CDR3 is TGTGCCAGCCGTCGGACAGGGCACACAGATACGCAGTATTTT. Translated: CASRRTGHTDTQYF.

The V call is TRBV29-1, the J call TRBJ2-2, with 8 bases lining up with TRBD2. The germline V gene encodes CDR1 SQVTM and CDR2 ANQGSEA. The CDR3 is 14 residues long. With V trimmed by 4 bases and J by 5 bases, 6 bases remained unmatched. CDR3: CSVVGTSGTGELFF. The CDR3 bases are TGCAGCGTTGTAGGGACTAGTGGTACCGGGGAGCTGTTTTTT.

The rearrangement uses TRBV4-3 and TRBJ2-7; 14 bases are shared with TRBD2. CDR3 length: 15 residues. J was trimmed by 2 bases and V by 3 bases; bases with no gene match: 0. Germline CDR1 LGHNA, CDR2 YSLEER. The CDR3, as DNA: TGCGCCAGCAGCCAGGGACTAGCGGGGGCCTACGAGCAGTACTTC. It encodes CASSQGLAGAYEQYF.

J is TRBJ2-1 and V is TRBV2; 9 bases line up with TRBD1. This CDR3 has 16 amino acids. V dropped 5 bases and J dropped 7; count of bases not matched to a gene: 12. Germline assignment: CDR1 SNHLY and CDR2 FYNNEI. The CDR3 region has the DNA TGTGCCAGCAGTCGTCGGTTACAGGGGGCGCGGAATGAGCAGTTCTTC. Translating gives CASSRRLQGARNEQFF.

CDR3 sequence reads: CASSNRRRGQRGPDTQYF. Here the CDR3 DNA reads TGTGCCAGCAGCAACCGACGCAGGGGACAGAGGGGACCGGATACGCAGTATTTT. The chain has TRBV11-2 and TRBJ2-3; TRBD1 agrees at 7 bases. The germline CDR1 and CDR2 sequences are SGHAT and FQNNGV. This CDR3 region has 18 residues. With 5 bases clipped from V and 6 bases from J, the junction kept 20 bases outside the gene matches.

The V call is TRBV6-5, the J call TRBJ2-1; 11 bases fit TRBD2. Germline CDR1 reads MNHEY; CDR2 reads SVGAGI. J was trimmed by 9 bases and V by 7 bases; bases with no gene match: 8. The CDR3 consists of 14 residues. The CDR3 loop reads CASTLAGGGGEQFF. The DNA for the CDR3 is TGTGCCAGCACCTTAGCGGGGGGGGGAGGTGAGCAGTTCTTC.

This clone turned up a few times. The chain joins TRBV2 to TRBJ2-2; D might be TRBD2 (5 bases). V was shortened by 0 bases and J by 5 bases, with 10 bases between the two germline ends. The CDR3 covers 15 residues. Germline CDR1 SNHLY, CDR2 FYNNEI. DNA of the CDR3: TGTGCCAGCAGTGAAGCACTAGAAAATACCGGGGAGCTGTTTTTT. Protein product: CASSEALENTGELFF.

The chain is built from TRBV6-4 and TRBJ2-3, with 7 nucleotides matching TRBD1. The length of the CDR3 is 15 residues. The germline CDR1 and CDR2 sequences are MRHNA and SNTAGT. V shed 4 bases and J 2 bases; nucleotides not matched to a gene: 6. CDR3 residues: CASSVEGAYTDTQYF. In nucleotides, the CDR3 is TGTGCCAGCAGTGTTGAGGGGGCGTACACAGATACGCAGTATTTT.

The rearrangement links TRBV4-1 to TRBJ2-2, with TRBD2 matching 8 bases. The CDR3 has 14 amino acids. The J segment lost 7 bases and the V segment lost 1 base, leaving 2 bases of the junction unmatched. CDR1 MGHRA and CDR2 YSYEKL come from the germline V gene. The DNA of the CDR3 is TGCGCCAGCAGCCAAGGGCTAGCGGGCGGGGAGCTGTTTTTT. Translating it yields CASSQGLAGGELFF.

This sequence joins TRBV15 and TRBJ1-4, with D hard to call. Trimming left V 0 bases short and J 11 bases short, with 22 bases between. Germline values: CDR1 LNHNV, CDR2 YYDKDF (reference sequence). The CDR3 is made up of 17 amino acids. The CDR3 here is CATSRDGRESRRRKLFF. CDR3 bases: TGTGCCACCAGCAGAGATGGAAGGGAAAGTCGGAGGAGGAAACTGTTTTTT. Variable domain in full (rest from reference TRBV15 and TRBJ1-4): DAMVIQNPRYQVTQFGKPVTLSCSQTLNHNVMYWYQQKSSQAPKLLFHYYDKDFNNEADTPDNFQSRRPNTSFCFLDIRSPGLGDTAMYLCATSRDGRESRRRKLFFGSGTQLSVL.

The chain is built from TRBV5-1 and TRBJ2-5, with 7 nucleotides matching TRBD2. The CDR3 consists of 15 residues. Trimming took 0 bases from V and 2 from J; bases not matched to a gene: 4. Germline V gives CDR1 SGHRS, CDR2 YFSETQ. The CDR3: CASSLAGTTQETQYF. In DNA form, the CDR3 reads TGCGCCAGCAGCTTGGCCGGGACTACACAAGAGACCCAGTACTTC.

V gene TRBV4-2 combines with J gene TRBJ2-5, with TRBD2 matching 8 bases. The end of the DNA is better explained by TRBJ2-7, so the J call may be wrong. This CDR3 is built from 16 residues. Germline assignment: CDR1 LGHNA and CDR2 YNFKEQ. The CDR3 coding sequence is TGTGCCAGCAGCCAAGCGGAATTAGCGGGAAATTACGAGCAGTACTTC. Protein sequence: CASSQAELAGNYEQYF.

The rearrangement uses TRBV7-6 and TRBJ1-3, with 9 bases aligning to TRBD1. The J segment lost 3 bases and the V segment lost 0 bases, leaving 3 bases of the junction unmatched. Germline V CDR1 and CDR2: SGHVS, FNYEAQ. There are 16 residues in the CDR3. The CDR3 protein is CASSLAGTGYGNTIYF. CDR3 DNA sequence: TGTGCCAGCAGCTTAGCGGGGACAGGGTATGGAAACACCATATATTTT.

The V gene is TRBV2, the J gene TRBJ2-5; 9 nucleotides match TRBD1. The CDR3 loop spans 14 amino acids. Per germline, CDR1 SNHLY and CDR2 FYNNEI. V lost 6 bases, J lost 5 bases, and 7 bases stayed unmatched. This CDR3 reads CASRLQGAGETQYF. The CDR3, as DNA: TGTGCCAGCAGGCTACAGGGGGCCGGGGAGACCCAGTACTTC.

The rearrangement links TRBV7-2 to TRBJ2-3; D is perhaps TRBD1 (6 bases). Germline V CDR1 and CDR2: SGHTA, FQGNSA. Trimming cost V 5 bases and J 2 bases, with 11 bases left between them. The CDR3 loop spans 14 amino acids. CDR3 sequence: CASSTGQFTDTQYF. The CDR3 coding sequence is TGTGCCAGCAGCACTGGACAGTTCACAGATACGCAGTATTTT.

This chain connects TRBV4-3 to TRBJ1-5, with 7 positions matching TRBD1. This CDR3 has 15 residues. The ends lost 4 bases at V and 5 bases at J; junction bases unmatched: 8. Germline lookup yields CDR1 LGHNA and CDR2 YSLEER. The CDR3 protein is CASSRLTGPDQPQHF. The CDR3 DNA reads as TGCGCCAGCAGCCGCTTGACAGGGCCGGATCAGCCCCAGCATTTT.

Note on this clone: Other DNA variants within this sample encode the same CDR3. The chain uses TRBV19 and TRBJ1-2; no clear D gene. V lost 3 bases and J lost 1, with 6 bases in between. Germline-derived CDR1 and CDR2 are LNHDA and SQIVND (reference sequence). This CDR3 spans 13 amino acids. CDR3 DNA: TGTGCCAGTAGTATCACCAGTAACTATGGCTACACCTTC. Protein sequence: CASSITSNYGYTF.

The V call is TRBV18, the J call TRBJ2-6, with 7 positions matching TRBD1. The CDR3 length is 16 residues. Germline V lookup: CDR1 KGHSH, CDR2 LQKENI. V trimming: 5 bases; J trimming: 0 bases; junction bases outside the gene matches: 4. For the CDR3, the DNA is TGTGCCAGCTCAGAGAGACAGGGCTCTGGGGCCAACGTCCTGACTTTC. Translated, it gives CASSERQGSGANVLTF.

The J gene is TRBJ2-1, the V gene TRBV5-4, with 8 bases aligning to TRBD2. Unmatched junction bases numbered 6, after V lost 2 bases and J lost 2 bases. Germline V CDR1 and CDR2: SGHNT, YYREEE (reference sequence). The CDR3 is made up of 16 amino acids. The CDR3 DNA reads as TGTGCCAGCAGCTTTGAGCGGGGGCAGACCTACAATGAGCAGTTCTTC. Residues: CASSFERGQTYNEQFF.

This rearrangement joins TRBV27 to TRBJ1-1; D not resolved. CDR3 length: 14 amino acids. Germline CDR1 MNHEY, CDR2 SMNVEV (reference sequence). V was cut by 3 bases and J by 1 base, with 9 bases left in between. As DNA, the CDR3 is TGTGCCAGCAGTTTGAGACACCAGAACACTGAAGCTTTCTTT. Its protein product is CASSLRHQNTEAFF.

This chain connects TRBV2 to TRBJ2-1, with TRBD2 identical over 8 bases. In germline, CDR1 is SNHLY, CDR2 FYNNEI. The ends lost 4 bases at V and 2 bases at J; junction bases unmatched: 4. This CDR3 contains 15 residues. The CDR3: CASSVSGETYNEQFF. As DNA, the CDR3 is TGTGCCAGCAGTGTTAGCGGGGAAACCTACAATGAGCAGTTCTTC.

In its sample, this clone was seen a few times. This chain connects TRBV30 to TRBJ2-7, with a tentative D call TRBD1 (6 bases). V gave up 5 bases and J gave up 4 bases, with 9 bases separating them. The germline V gene has CDR1 GTSNPN and CDR2 SVGIG (reference sequence). The CDR3 is 11 amino acids. CDR3 DNA: TGTGCCTGGCAAGACAGGTACGAGCAGTACTTC. Its protein product is CAWQDRYEQYF.

This clone appeared a single time. The rearrangement joins TRBV10-3 to TRBJ2-5; TRBD2 matches at 7 bases. The CDR3 is made up of 13 amino acids. With 8 bases clipped from V and 3 bases from J, the junction kept 6 bases outside the gene matches. Germline loops: CDR1 ENHRY, CDR2 SYGVKD. The DNA for the CDR3 is TGTGCCATCGGGAGGGCTCTGGAAGAGACCCAGTACTTC. This sequence encodes CAIGRALEETQYF.

CDR3 sequence (DNA): TGTGCCAGCCCCCCCGGGGGGCGGAGAATGAACACTGAAGCTTTCTTT. Translation gives CASPPGGRRMNTEAFF. V usage is TRBV7-9 and J usage is TRBJ1-1, with D perhaps matching TRBD1 (6 bases). The CDR3 consists of 16 residues. Trimming removed 8 bases from V and 0 bases from J, with 19 bases in between. Germline V gene lookup returns CDR1 SEHNR and CDR2 FQNEAQ (reference sequence). The full variable domain, with the rest looked up from reference TRBV7-9 and TRBJ1-1, is DTGVSQNPRHKITKRGQNVTFRCDPISEHNRLYWYRQTLGQGPEFLTYFQNEAQLEKSRLLSDRFSAERPKGSFSTLEIQRTEQGDSAMYLCASPPGGRRMNTEAFFGQGTRLTVV.

The rearrangement links TRBV11-2 to TRBJ1-1; 7 bases agree with TRBD1. The CDR3 loop spans 15 amino acids. Trimming cost V 5 bases and J 1 base; bases outside gene matches: 7. The germline V gene has CDR1 SGHAT and CDR2 FQNNGV. In DNA, the CDR3 is TGTGCCAGCAGCCTCCGGACAGGTTCGAACACTGAAGCTTTCTTT. It encodes CASSLRTGSNTEAFF.

The sample holds a few counts of this clone. The gene calls are TRBV19 and TRBJ2-2; tentative D call: TRBD2 (6 bases). This CDR3 spans 12 amino acids. V dropped 6 bases and J dropped 6 bases, with 8 bases sitting between them. Germline CDR1 LNHDA, CDR2 SQIVND (reference sequence). Here the CDR3 reads CASRPSAGELFF. The CDR3 coding sequence is TGTGCCAGTAGACCTAGCGCCGGGGAGCTGTTTTTT.

Only one count was recorded for this clone. V usage is TRBV18 and J usage is TRBJ1-1; D might be TRBD1 (6 bases). V lost 4 bases, J lost 0 bases, and 12 bases lay in between. The CDR3 contains 15 residues. CDR1 is KGHSH, CDR2 LQKENI, per germline. This CDR3 reads CASSLGGRMNTEAFF. CDR3 DNA sequence: TGTGCCAGCTCACTCGGGGGGCGCATGAACACTGAAGCTTTCTTT. The whole variable domain, filled in from reference TRBV18 and TRBJ1-1, reads NAGVMQNPRHLVRRRGQEARLRCSPMKGHSHVYWYRQLPEEGLKFMVYLQKENIIDESGMPKERFSAEFPKEGPSILRIQQVVRGDSAAYFCASSLGGRMNTEAFFGQGTRLTVV.

The V gene is TRBV5-1, the J gene TRBJ1-2, with D possibly being TRBD1 (6 bases). This CDR3 region has 11 residues. Trimming shortened V by 4 bases and J by 8 bases, and 9 bases separated the two germline ends. Germline CDR1 and CDR2: SGHRS and YFSETQ. CDR3 nucleotides: TGCGCCAGCAGCGGGGGCGGCGGCTACACCTTC. This translates into CASSGGGGYTF.

V is TRBV19 and J is TRBJ1-2, with D possibly matching TRBD1 (5 bases). CDR1 is LNHDA and CDR2 is SQIVND in the germline V gene (reference sequence). The CDR3 runs to 12 residues. Trimming stripped 2 bases from V and 9 bases from J, with 10 bases between. The CDR3 protein is CASSIRDSRYTF. In DNA, the CDR3 is TGTGCCAGTAGTATAAGAGACAGCCGCTACACCTTC.

J is TRBJ1-1 and V is TRBV5-1, with 7 nucleotides matching TRBD1. The CDR3 loop spans 12 amino acids. The germline V gene has CDR1 SGHRS and CDR2 YFSETQ. Trimming took 4 bases from V and 5 from J; bases not matched to a gene: 2. CDR3 sequence (DNA): TGCGCCAGCAGCCCAGGGGGGACTGAAGCTTTCTTT. As protein: CASSPGGTEAFF.